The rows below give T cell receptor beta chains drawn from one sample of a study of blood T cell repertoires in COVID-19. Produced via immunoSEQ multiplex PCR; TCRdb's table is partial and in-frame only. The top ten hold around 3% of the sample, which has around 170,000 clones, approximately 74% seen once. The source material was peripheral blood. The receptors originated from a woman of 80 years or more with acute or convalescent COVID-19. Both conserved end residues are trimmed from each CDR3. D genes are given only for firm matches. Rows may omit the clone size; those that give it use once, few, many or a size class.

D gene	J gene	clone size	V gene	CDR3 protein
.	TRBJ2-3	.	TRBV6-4	ASSDEGTDTQY
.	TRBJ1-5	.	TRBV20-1	SASVRHRHHQPQH
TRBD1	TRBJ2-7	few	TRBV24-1	ATSDRQGAYEQY
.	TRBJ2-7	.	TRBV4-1	ASSQDIARDTFSYEQY
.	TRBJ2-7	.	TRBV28	ASSLELGGRIYEQY
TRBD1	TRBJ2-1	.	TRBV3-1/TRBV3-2	ASSQSGWDRARSNEQF
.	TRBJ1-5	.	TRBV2	ASSEGSYQPQH
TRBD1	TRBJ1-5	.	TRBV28	ASSPTGAENQPQH
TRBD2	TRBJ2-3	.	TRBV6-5	ASSYLAGATDTQY
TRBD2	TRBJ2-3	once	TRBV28	ASSNVGGGTDTQY
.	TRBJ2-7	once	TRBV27	ASSLGNSYEQY
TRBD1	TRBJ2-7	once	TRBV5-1	ASSRSGTGGSYEQY
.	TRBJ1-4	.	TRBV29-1	SGRQNEKLF
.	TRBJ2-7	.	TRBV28	ASSSAGAQLYEQY
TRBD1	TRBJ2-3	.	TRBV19	ASSFADRRTDTQY
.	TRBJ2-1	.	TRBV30	AWRRVGNEQF
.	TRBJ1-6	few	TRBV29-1	SVESGADSPLH
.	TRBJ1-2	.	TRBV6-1	ASSEVTGNGGYT
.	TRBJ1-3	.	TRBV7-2	ASSLDWGAGNTIY
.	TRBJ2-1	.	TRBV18	ASSPGVGTHNEQF
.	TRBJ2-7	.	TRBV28	ASNSPGVRGGVYEQY
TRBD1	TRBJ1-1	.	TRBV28	ASSSAGQLNTEAF
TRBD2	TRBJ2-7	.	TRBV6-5	ASRTSGNSYEQY
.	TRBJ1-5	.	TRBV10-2	PPIGQPQH